This T cell receptor (beta chain) stems from a study of blood T cell repertoires in COVID-19. About the research overall: Samples came from the United States, Italy and Spain, spanning acute and convalescent COVID-19.

In the authors' methods: Amplifying reference gene primers gave estimates of nucleated cell counts. TCRdb's copy holds only in-frame clones and misses some; the assay was immunoSEQ multiplex PCR. V and J calls and clone size are copied from that table; D and trimming were computed from the DNA. The sample comprises about 110,000 clones, 81% of which are singletons, and over 8.5% rests with the top ten. A word on this clone: The conserved closing phenylalanine or tryptophan is absent in this CDR3, likely reflecting a read error. The limits of the CDR3 on the DNA are not certain, so only TCRdb's listed CDR3 is given.

The source material was peripheral blood. This receptor was taken from a woman in her 70s with acute or convalescent COVID-19.

This CDR3 reads CASSEGTGPPAV. This rearrangement joins TRBV2 to TRBJ1-1; TRBD1, the D gene given by the table, was not confirmed from the DNA. Both ends counted, the CDR3 spans 12 residues. Germline CDR1 and CDR2: SNHLY and FYNNEI.